These 30 T cell receptor beta chains share one sample of origin, sequenced in a study of siplizumab effects on memory and regulatory T cells. Assay: immunoSEQ multiplex PCR; the TCRdb copy retains only in-frame clones and omits some. Among approximately 94,000 clones, about 96% were seen once, and the ten largest hold 0.03% to 0.035%. Sequencing input: naive CD4+ T cells sorted from blood. The source is a human donor in good health.

The chain is built from TRBV7-2 and TRBJ1-1; D not resolved. The germline gives CDR1 SGHTA, CDR2 FQGNSA. The CDR3 length is 14 residues. V gave up 2 bases and J gave up 2 bases, with 9 bases separating them. The CDR3 sequence: CASSLLAGNTEAFF. Written as DNA, the CDR3 is TGTGCCAGCAGCTTACTGGCGGGAAACACTGAAGCTTTCTTT. Complete variable domain (other parts from reference TRBV7-2 and TRBJ1-1): GAGVSQSPSNKVTEKGKDVELRCDPISGHTALYWYRQSLGQGLEFLIYFQGNSAPDKSGLPSDRFSAERTGGSVSTLTIQRTQQEDSAVYLCASSLLAGNTEAFFGQGTRLTVV.

The chain carries TRBV7-8 and TRBJ1-3; weak D call: TRBD1 (5 bases). The CDR3 totals 17 residues. V gave up 3 bases and J gave up 0 bases, with 15 bases separating them. The germline V gene has CDR1 SGHVS and CDR2 FQNEAQ. The CDR3 bases are TGTGCCAGCAGCTTGGGTGGGACGGCGAGCTCTGGAAACACCATATATTTT. It translates to CASSLGGTASSGNTIYF.

The V gene is TRBV2, the J gene TRBJ1-2; 11 bases align to TRBD1. Germline CDR1 reads SNHLY; CDR2 reads FYNNEI. The CDR3 totals 15 residues. J lost 7 bases, V lost 2 bases, and 6 bases had no gene match. The CDR3 DNA reads as TGTGCCAGCAGTGAAACTGGACAGGGGGCGGTTGGCTACACCTTC. Translating gives CASSETGQGAVGYTF.

This clone occurred once. This chain joins TRBV19 and TRBJ1-2, with 9 bases matching TRBD1. Trimming removed 6 bases from V and 4 bases from J; junction bases left unmatched: 6. CDR1 and CDR2 from the germline V gene are LNHDA and SQIVND (reference sequence). This CDR3 contains 14 residues. The CDR3 is CASRGYRGLYGYTF. The CDR3 coding sequence is TGTGCCAGTAGGGGATACAGGGGGCTCTATGGCTACACCTTC.

This chain connects TRBV5-1 to TRBJ2-1, with 8 bases fitting TRBD2. The CDR3 has 14 residues. Looked up from germline, CDR1 is SGHRS and CDR2 is YFSETQ. J lost 6 bases, V lost 2 bases, and 4 bases had no gene match. The chain's CDR3 is CASSLGSGVNEQFF. In DNA, the CDR3 is TGCGCCAGCAGCTTAGGTAGCGGGGTCAATGAGCAGTTCTTC. Looking up the rest from reference TRBV5-1 and TRBJ2-1 gives the full variable domain: KAGVTQTPRYLIKTRGQQVTLSCSPISGHRSVSWYQQTPGQGLQFLFEYFSETQRNKGNFPGRFSGRQFSNSRSEMNVSTLELGDSALYLCASSLGSGVNEQFFGPGTRLTVL.

V is TRBV25-1 and J is TRBJ1-2; D perhaps matches TRBD1 (5 bases). CDR1 and CDR2 from the germline V gene are MGHDK and SYGVNS. The germline V and J ends were trimmed by 5 bases and 8 bases, with 15 bases remaining between them. This CDR3 is 13 amino acids long. The CDR3 spells CASSLGLLSGYTF. The CDR3 DNA is TGTGCCAGCAGTCTGGGACTCCTCTCCGGCTACACCTTC.

In its sample, this clone was seen once. This chain connects TRBV6-1 to TRBJ2-5; TRBD2 agrees at 10 bases. The junction had 2 bases not matched to a gene; V was cut back by 6 bases and J by 1 base. CDR3 size: 14 residues. CDR1 and CDR2 (germline): MNHNS, SASEGT. The CDR3 spells CASRERGGQETQYF. As DNA, the CDR3 is TGTGCCAGCAGGGAGCGGGGGGGCCAAGAGACCCAGTACTTC.

This clone was counted once. The V call is TRBV9, the J call TRBJ1-3; the match to TRBD1 covers 7 bases. The CDR3 is made up of 17 amino acids. CDR1 is SGDLS and CDR2 is YYNGEE in the germline V gene. V dropped 4 bases and J dropped 4; count of bases not matched to a gene: 14. In DNA, the CDR3 is TGTGCCAGCAGCAATTCCGACAGGGCGGTGGTAGGAAACACCATATATTTT. It yields the protein CASSNSDRAVVGNTIYF.

The rearrangement links TRBV5-1 to TRBJ2-5, with unresolved D. The CDR3 runs 12 residues. V was pared by 1 base and J by 0 bases, with 1 base between. Germline CDR1 and CDR2: SGHRS and YFSETQ. The CDR3 is CASSLYQETQYF. CDR3 bases: TGCGCCAGCAGCTTGTACCAAGAGACCCAGTACTTC.

The chain employs TRBV5-1 and TRBJ1-4; possibly TRBD1 for D (5 bases). The V end was cut by 2 bases, the J end by 2 bases, with 7 bases between. Germline-derived CDR1 and CDR2 are SGHRS and YFSETQ. This CDR3 is 14 amino acids long. In DNA, the CDR3 is TGCGCCAGCAGCTTTTCAGGGACTAATGAAAAACTGTTTTTT. Its protein is CASSFSGTNEKLFF.

The chain joins TRBV9 to TRBJ1-2; perhaps TRBD1 as D (5 bases). Trimming took off 4 bases at V and 4 bases at J, with 11 bases between the two ends. Germline V lookup: CDR1 SGDLS, CDR2 YYNGEE. This CDR3 comprises 13 residues. The CDR3: CASSPEGIYGYTF. The CDR3 nucleotides read TGTGCCAGCAGCCCCGAGGGGATCTATGGCTACACCTTC.

This sequence joins TRBV18 and TRBJ1-6; TRBD1 agrees at 9 bases. The V gene's germline CDR1 is KGHSH and CDR2 LQKENI. The CDR3 is made up of 14 amino acids. The junction had 0 bases not matched to a gene; V was cut back by 0 bases and J by 9 bases. CDR3 region: CASSPPTGGSPLHF. For the CDR3, the DNA is TGTGCCAGCTCACCACCGACAGGGGGTTCACCCCTCCACTTT.

The chain joins TRBV7-2 to TRBJ2-1; D might be TRBD2 (6 bases). The CDR3 extends over 15 amino acids. Germline V gives CDR1 SGHTA, CDR2 FQGNSA. The V and J ends lost 2 bases and 6 bases respectively, with 14 bases between them. The chain's CDR3 is CASSLLAGPVNEQFF. The CDR3 DNA follows: TGTGCCAGCAGCTTATTGGCGGGGCCGGTCAATGAGCAGTTCTTC. The full variable domain, its missing parts supplied by reference TRBV7-2 and TRBJ2-1, is GAGVSQSPSNKVTEKGKDVELRCDPISGHTALYWYRQSLGQGLEFLIYFQGNSAPDKSGLPSDRFSAERTGGSVSTLTIQRTQQEDSAVYLCASSLLAGPVNEQFFGPGTRLTVL.

The chain employs TRBV6-5 and TRBJ1-1; the D gene is possibly TRBD1 (6 bases). The germline V gene has CDR1 MNHEY and CDR2 SVGAGI. The CDR3 extends over 15 amino acids. V shed 2 bases and J shed 1 base, with 11 bases lying between them. The CDR3 loop reads CASSYNRARNTEAFF. The CDR3 nucleotides read TGTGCCAGCAGTTACAACAGGGCAAGGAACACTGAAGCTTTCTTT.

For the CDR3, the DNA is TGTGCCAGCAGGGAGAACACCGGGGAGCTGTTTTTT. The encoded protein is CASRENTGELFF. The chain carries TRBV28 and TRBJ2-2; D not resolved. V lost 6 bases, J lost 1 base, and 3 bases lay in between. This CDR3 is built from 12 residues. CDR1 is MDHEN and CDR2 is SYDVKM in the germline V gene. The full variable domain, with the rest looked up from reference TRBV28 and TRBJ2-2, is DVKVTQSSRYLVKRTGEKVFLECVQDMDHENMFWYRQDPGLGLRLIYFSYDVKMKEKGDIPEGYSVSREKKERFSLILESASTNQTSMYLCASRENTGELFFGEGSRLTVL.

The chain uses TRBV6-5 and TRBJ2-1; 9 bases align to TRBD2. CDR1 MNHEY and CDR2 SVGAGI come from the germline V gene. CDR3 size: 15 residues. J was trimmed by 3 bases and V by 2 bases; bases with no gene match: 2. CDR3 nucleotide sequence: TGTGCCAGCAGTTACGCGACTAGCGGCTACAATGAGCAGTTCTTC. This translates into CASSYATSGYNEQFF.

This clone was observed a single time. The gene calls are TRBV30 and TRBJ1-2; D not resolved. The germline V gene has CDR1 GTSNPN and CDR2 SVGIG (reference sequence). The CDR3 is 12 amino acids. Trimming took 3 bases from V and 6 from J, leaving 11 bases between them. In nucleotides, the CDR3 is TGTGCCTGGAGCCCCGTTGAGGATGGCTACACCTTC. Encoded protein: CAWSPVEDGYTF.

This chain links TRBV5-5 with TRBJ1-5; D is unresolved. The CDR3 consists of 15 residues. Trimming cost V 0 bases and J 2 bases, with 9 bases left between them. Germline values: CDR1 SGHKS, CDR2 YYEKEE (reference sequence). CDR3 loop: CASSLVQRGNQPQHF. As DNA, the CDR3 is TGTGCCAGCAGCTTGGTCCAAAGGGGCAATCAGCCCCAGCATTTT. The variable domain in full, with the rest retrieved from reference TRBV5-5 and TRBJ1-5, is DAGVTQSPTHLIKTRGQQVTLRCSPISGHKSVSWYQQVLGQGPQFIFQYYEKEERGRGNFPDRFSARQFPNYSSELNVNALLLGDSALYLCASSLVQRGNQPQHFGDGTRLSIL.

This chain connects TRBV2 to TRBJ1-5, with a possible D match to TRBD1 (6 bases). Germline V gives CDR1 SNHLY, CDR2 FYNNEI. V gave up 6 bases and J gave up 2 bases, with 8 bases separating them. This CDR3 contains 13 residues. In nucleotides, the CDR3 is TGTGCCAGCAGGAGGACAGGCAATCAGCCCCAGCATTTT. This sequence encodes CASRRTGNQPQHF.

The chain employs TRBV2 and TRBJ1-2; TRBD1 might be the D (6 bases). CDR1 is SNHLY, CDR2 FYNNEI, per germline. V gave up 5 bases and J gave up 8 bases, with 15 bases separating them. This CDR3 comprises 13 residues. DNA for the CDR3: TGTGCCAGCAGTATTCAGGGGCCGGAGGGCTACACCTTC. As protein: CASSIQGPEGYTF.

V usage is TRBV5-8 and J usage is TRBJ1-6, with 10 nucleotides matching TRBD1. V trimming: 4 bases; J trimming: 9 bases; junction bases outside the gene matches: 7. This CDR3 contains 15 residues. The V gene's germline CDR1 is SGHTS and CDR2 YDEGEE. The CDR3 is CASSGTGAVGSPLHF. The CDR3 DNA reads as TGTGCCAGCAGCGGGACAGGGGCCGTGGGTTCACCCCTCCACTTT.

V is TRBV11-2 and J is TRBJ1-2; D gene uncertain. The CDR3 length is 17 residues. From germline, CDR1 is SGHAT and CDR2 FQNNGV. V was clipped by 1 base and J by 0 bases, with 15 bases between them. The CDR3 DNA follows: TGTGCCAGCAGCTTAGCAATCGGGGAGGGAGCTAACTATGGCTACACCTTC. Residues: CASSLAIGEGANYGYTF.

The chain couples TRBV5-1 to TRBJ2-2; 7 nucleotides match TRBD2. This CDR3 contains 15 residues. In germline, CDR1 is SGHRS, CDR2 YFSETQ. J gave up 4 bases and V 6 bases, and 9 bases lay outside the gene matches. CDR3 loop: CASNWLAGGTGELFF. The DNA of the CDR3 is TGCGCCAGCAATTGGTTAGCGGGCGGCACCGGGGAGCTGTTTTTT.

This chain connects TRBV11-2 to TRBJ1-6; unclear D gene. V was pared by 4 bases and J by 6 bases, with 4 bases between. The CDR3 runs to 12 residues. Germline CDR1 SGHAT, CDR2 FQNNGV. CDR3: CASSSINSPLHF. CDR3 sequence (DNA): TGTGCCAGCAGCTCCATTAATTCACCCCTCCACTTT.

This chain uses TRBV18 with TRBJ2-1; 7 nucleotides agree with TRBD2. The germline gives CDR1 KGHSH, CDR2 LQKENI. This CDR3 spans 14 amino acids. J lost 4 bases, V lost 2 bases, and 2 bases had no gene match. The CDR3 coding sequence is TGTGCCAGCTCACCAGGGGGGGGATACAATGAGCAGTTCTTC. Residues: CASSPGGGYNEQFF.

The chain recombines TRBV30 with TRBJ2-7, with D hard to call. Germline assignment: CDR1 GTSNPN and CDR2 SVGIG (reference sequence). Trimming removed 3 bases at V and 2 bases at J, with 14 bases between. This CDR3 contains 14 residues. The CDR3 region has the DNA TGTGCCTGGAGCCCTCCGGTCATAACCTACGAGCAGTACTTC. This sequence encodes CAWSPPVITYEQYF.

This clone was picked up one time. The chain joins TRBV18 to TRBJ1-6; perhaps TRBD1 as D (6 bases). The length of the CDR3 is 14 residues. The V gene's germline CDR1 is KGHSH and CDR2 LQKENI. Trimming left V 2 bases short and J 7 bases short, with 9 bases between. DNA for the CDR3: TGTGCCAGCTCACCAAGGGGGGACAATTCACCCCTCCACTTT. Encoded protein: CASSPRGDNSPLHF.

This rearrangement joins TRBV4-1 to TRBJ2-4, with D possibly TRBD2 on 6 matching bases. V was trimmed by 5 bases and J by 6 bases, leaving 17 bases between them. CDR1 is MGHRA, CDR2 YSYEKL, per germline. The CDR3 is made up of 15 amino acids. CDR3: CASSDGRGSRNIQYF. CDR3 nucleotides: TGCGCCAGCAGCGATGGGCGGGGTTCTAGAAACATTCAGTACTTC.

V is TRBV29-1 and J is TRBJ1-1; no firm D call. This CDR3 is built from 13 residues. Trimming took off 4 bases at V and 3 bases at J, with 12 bases between the two ends. Germline V lookup: CDR1 SQVTM, CDR2 ANQGSEA. CDR3 nucleotide sequence: TGCAGCGTTGTTCGGGGAAGAGACACTGAAGCTTTCTTT. This gives the protein CSVVRGRDTEAFF. Variable domain in full (rest from reference TRBV29-1 and TRBJ1-1): SAVISQKPSRDICQRGTSLTIQCQVDSQVTMMFWYRQQPGQSLTLIATANQGSEATYESGFVIDKFPISRPNLTFSTLTVSNMSPEDSSIYLCSVVRGRDTEAFFGQGTRLTVV.

The chain has TRBV15 and TRBJ2-7; 12 bases map to TRBD2. CDR1 and CDR2 (germline): LNHNV, YYDKDF (reference sequence). The CDR3 contains 15 residues. The junction had 1 base not matched to a gene; V was cut back by 3 bases and J by 1 base. This CDR3 reads CATSRGTSGSYEQYF. The CDR3 bases are TGTGCCACCAGCAGGGGGACTAGCGGGTCCTACGAGCAGTACTTC.